The clone carrying this T cell receptor beta chain was picked up many times. Profiling of TCR beta VDJ combinations and CDR3 sequences used genomic DNA as template. TCRdb ran MiXCR on the reads and lists one entry per CDR3 protein. Among about 220,000 distinct CDR3 sequences, 30% to 35% were seen once, and the ten largest hold 0.95% to 1.2%. The record originates from a study of CD8+CD57+ T cells in acquired aplastic anemia. Trimming shortened V by 6 bases and J by 7 bases, and 10 bases separated the two germline ends. The length of the CDR3 is 13 residues. This receptor was obtained from a human donor in good health, serving as a control. Specimen: sorted CD4+, CD8+, or CD8+CD57+ T cells (not recorded which) from PBMCs. The chain uses TRBV12-3 or TRBV12-4 and TRBJ1-6; D call uncertain. The CDR3 DNA reads as TGTGCCAGCAGGAAGGGAGAAAATTCACCCCTCCACTTT. The encoded protein is CASRKGENSPLHF.